This T cell receptor beta chain was captured by sequencing in a study of shared T cell receptors in the human thymus. CDR3 length equals 14 residues. V gave up 0 bases and J gave up 4 bases; unmatched junction bases: 3. The germline CDR1 and CDR2 sequences are SGHRS and YFSETQ. Sequenced by immunoSEQ multiplex PCR; TCRdb stores in-frame clones only, minus some. Of hundreds of thousands of clones listed, 78% are singletons. These data were also filed under a second study, of human thymus T cells. Per that study: Donors were healthy Finnish infants having corrective surgery for congenital heart defects.

The sample consisted of thymocytes. This chain uses TRBV5-1 with TRBJ2-7, with 8 bases identical to TRBD1. The origin of this receptor is a boy less than two years old with a congenital heart defect. This chain's CDR3 is CASSLGQGLYEQYF. CDR3 DNA sequence: TGCGCCAGCAGCTTGGGACAGGGGTTATACGAGCAGTACTTC.